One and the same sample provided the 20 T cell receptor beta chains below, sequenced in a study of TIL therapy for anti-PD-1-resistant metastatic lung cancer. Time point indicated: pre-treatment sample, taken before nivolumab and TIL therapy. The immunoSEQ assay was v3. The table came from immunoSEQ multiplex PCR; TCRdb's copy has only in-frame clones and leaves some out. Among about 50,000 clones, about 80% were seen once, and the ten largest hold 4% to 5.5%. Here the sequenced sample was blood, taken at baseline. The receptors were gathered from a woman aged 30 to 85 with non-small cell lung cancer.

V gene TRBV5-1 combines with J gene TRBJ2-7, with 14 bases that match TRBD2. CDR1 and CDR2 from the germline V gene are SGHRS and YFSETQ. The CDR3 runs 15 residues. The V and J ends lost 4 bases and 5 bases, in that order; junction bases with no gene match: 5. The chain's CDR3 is CASSLGLAGVHEQYF. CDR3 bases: TGCGCCAGCAGCCTGGGACTAGCGGGAGTCCACGAGCAGTACTTC.

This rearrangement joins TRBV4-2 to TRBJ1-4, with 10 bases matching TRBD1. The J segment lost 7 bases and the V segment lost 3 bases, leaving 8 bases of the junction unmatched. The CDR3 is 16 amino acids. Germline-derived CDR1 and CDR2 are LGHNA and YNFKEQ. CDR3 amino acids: CASSQMTRTGGEKLFF. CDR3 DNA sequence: TGTGCCAGCAGCCAGATGACCCGGACAGGGGGTGAAAAACTGTTTTTT.

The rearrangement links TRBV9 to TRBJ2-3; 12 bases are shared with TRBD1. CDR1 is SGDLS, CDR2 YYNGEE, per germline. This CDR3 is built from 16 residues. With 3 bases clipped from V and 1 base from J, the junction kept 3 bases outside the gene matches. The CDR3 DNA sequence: TGTGCCAGCAGCGCGGGACAGGGGGCGCGCACAGATACGCAGTATTTT. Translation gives CASSAGQGARTDTQYF.

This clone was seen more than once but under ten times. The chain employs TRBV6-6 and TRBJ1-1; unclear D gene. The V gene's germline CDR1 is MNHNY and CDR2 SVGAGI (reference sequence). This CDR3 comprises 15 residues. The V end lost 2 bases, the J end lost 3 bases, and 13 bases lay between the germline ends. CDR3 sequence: CASSYPYNGYTEAFF. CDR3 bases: TGTGCCAGCAGTTACCCATACAACGGGTACACTGAAGCTTTCTTT.

Here the CDR3 DNA reads TGTGCCAGCAGTTTGCTAGCGGGGGGGTACAATGAGCAGTTCTTC. Encoded protein: CASSLLAGGYNEQFF. This chain connects TRBV6-5 to TRBJ2-1; 12 bases map to TRBD2. V lost 4 bases and J lost 4; bases outside the gene matches: 2. The CDR3 loop spans 15 amino acids. Germline CDR1 reads MNHEY; CDR2 reads SVGAGI.

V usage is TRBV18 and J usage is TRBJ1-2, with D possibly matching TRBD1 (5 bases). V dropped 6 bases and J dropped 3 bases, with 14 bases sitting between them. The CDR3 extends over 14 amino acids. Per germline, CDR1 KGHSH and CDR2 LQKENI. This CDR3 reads CASSLLGTDYGYTF. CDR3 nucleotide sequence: TGTGCCAGCTCGCTACTAGGGACGGACTATGGCTACACCTTC.

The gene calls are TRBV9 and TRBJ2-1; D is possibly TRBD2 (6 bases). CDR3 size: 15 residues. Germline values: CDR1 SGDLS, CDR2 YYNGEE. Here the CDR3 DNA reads TGTGCTACCGGGGCGGGACCTTACTCCTACAATGAGCAGTTCTTC. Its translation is CATGAGPYSYNEQFF. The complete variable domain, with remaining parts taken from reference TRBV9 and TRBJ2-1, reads DSGVTQTPKHLITATGQRVTLRCSPRSGDLSVYWYQQSLDQGLQFLIQYYNGEERAKGNILERFSAQQFPDLHSELNLSSLELGDSALYFCATGAGPYSYNEQFFGPGTRLTVL.

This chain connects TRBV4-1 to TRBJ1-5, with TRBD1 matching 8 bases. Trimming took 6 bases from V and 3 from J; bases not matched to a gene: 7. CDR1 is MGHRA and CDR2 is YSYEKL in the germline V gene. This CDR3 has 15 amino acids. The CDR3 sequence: CASRKGDRINQPQHF. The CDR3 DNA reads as TGCGCCAGCAGGAAGGGGGACAGGATCAATCAGCCCCAGCATTTT.

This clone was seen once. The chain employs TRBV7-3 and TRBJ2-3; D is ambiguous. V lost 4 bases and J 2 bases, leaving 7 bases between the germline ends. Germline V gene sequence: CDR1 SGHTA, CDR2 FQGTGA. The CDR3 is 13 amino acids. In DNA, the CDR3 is TGTGCCAGCAGCTACTTCTCCACAGATACGCAGTATTTT. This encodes CASSYFSTDTQYF.

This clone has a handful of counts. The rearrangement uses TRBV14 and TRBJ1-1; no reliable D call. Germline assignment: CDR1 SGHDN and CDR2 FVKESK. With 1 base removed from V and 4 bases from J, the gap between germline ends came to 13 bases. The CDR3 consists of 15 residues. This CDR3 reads CASSQVQAAGTEAFF. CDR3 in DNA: TGTGCCAGCAGCCAAGTTCAGGCAGCGGGCACTGAAGCTTTCTTT.

The CDR3: CASRTGGNEQYF. For the CDR3, the DNA is TGTGCCAGCAGAACGGGGGGAAACGAGCAGTACTTC. The chain is built from TRBV6-1 and TRBJ2-7; 7 bases match TRBD2. J gave up 5 bases and V 6 bases, and 4 bases lay outside the gene matches. Germline V lookup: CDR1 MNHNS, CDR2 SASEGT. The CDR3 is made up of 12 amino acids.

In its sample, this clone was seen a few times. CDR3 amino acids: CASRDMNTEAFF. The CDR3 DNA sequence: TGTGCCAGCAGGGATATGAACACTGAAGCTTTCTTT. The chain uses TRBV11-2 and TRBJ1-1; D call uncertain. Trimming pared 6 bases from V and 0 bases from J, leaving 5 bases between. The V gene's germline CDR1 is SGHAT and CDR2 FQNNGV. This CDR3 has 12 residues.

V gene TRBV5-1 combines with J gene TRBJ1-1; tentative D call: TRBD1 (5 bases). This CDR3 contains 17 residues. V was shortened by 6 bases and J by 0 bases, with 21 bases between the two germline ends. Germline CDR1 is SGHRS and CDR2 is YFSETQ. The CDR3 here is CASKRGGWGTMNTEAFF. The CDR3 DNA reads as TGCGCCAGCAAAAGGGGAGGGTGGGGAACAATGAACACTGAAGCTTTCTTT.

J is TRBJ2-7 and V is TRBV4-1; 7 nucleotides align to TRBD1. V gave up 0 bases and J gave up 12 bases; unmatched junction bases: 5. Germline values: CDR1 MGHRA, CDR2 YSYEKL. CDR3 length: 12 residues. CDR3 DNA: TGCGCCAGCAGCCAAGATCAGGACAGGCGGTACTTC. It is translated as CASSQDQDRRYF.

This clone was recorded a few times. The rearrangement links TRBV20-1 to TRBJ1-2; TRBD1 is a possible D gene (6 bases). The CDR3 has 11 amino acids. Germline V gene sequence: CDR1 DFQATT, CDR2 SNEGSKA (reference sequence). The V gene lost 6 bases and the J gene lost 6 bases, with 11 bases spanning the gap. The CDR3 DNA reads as TGCAGTGCAGGGGGTAATAATGGCTACACCTTC. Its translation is CSAGGNNGYTF.

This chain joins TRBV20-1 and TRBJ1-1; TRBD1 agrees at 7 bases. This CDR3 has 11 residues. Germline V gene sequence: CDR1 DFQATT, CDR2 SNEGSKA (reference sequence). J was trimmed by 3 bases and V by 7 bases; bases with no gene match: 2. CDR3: CSVDRDTEAFF. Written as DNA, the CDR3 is TGCAGTGTTGACAGGGACACTGAAGCTTTCTTT.

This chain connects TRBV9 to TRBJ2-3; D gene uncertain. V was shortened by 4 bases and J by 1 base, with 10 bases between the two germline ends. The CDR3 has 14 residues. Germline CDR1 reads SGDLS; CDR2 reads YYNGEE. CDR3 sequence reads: CASSFPDGTDTQYF. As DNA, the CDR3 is TGTGCCAGCAGCTTCCCGGACGGCACAGATACGCAGTATTTT.

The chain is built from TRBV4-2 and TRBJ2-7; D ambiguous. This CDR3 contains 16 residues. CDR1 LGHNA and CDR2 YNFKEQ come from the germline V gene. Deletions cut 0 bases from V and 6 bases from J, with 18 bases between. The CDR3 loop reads CASSQDPYGSVIEQYF. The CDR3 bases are TGTGCCAGCAGCCAAGATCCCTACGGTTCCGTCATCGAGCAGTACTTC.

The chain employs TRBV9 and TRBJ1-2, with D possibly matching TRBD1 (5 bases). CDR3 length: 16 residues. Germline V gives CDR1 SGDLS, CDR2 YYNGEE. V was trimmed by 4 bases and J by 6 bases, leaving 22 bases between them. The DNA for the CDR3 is TGTGCCAGCAGCACCGGACGGAATAGGGGAGTGGATGGCTACACCTTC. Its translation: CASSTGRNRGVDGYTF. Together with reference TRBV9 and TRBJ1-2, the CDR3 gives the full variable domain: DSGVTQTPKHLITATGQRVTLRCSPRSGDLSVYWYQQSLDQGLQFLIQYYNGEERAKGNILERFSAQQFPDLHSELNLSSLELGDSALYFCASSTGRNRGVDGYTFGSGTRLTVV.

CDR3 coding DNA: TGTGCCAGCTCACCACCGCAAAGGGACGCTTTCTTT. Protein sequence: CASSPPQRDAFF. This sequence joins TRBV18 and TRBJ1-1, with a tentative D call TRBD1 (5 bases). The CDR3 contains 12 residues. V was shortened by 0 bases and J by 11 bases, with 10 bases between the two germline ends. Germline assignment: CDR1 KGHSH and CDR2 LQKENI.